The present entry profiles one TCR beta chain with its context. Its target is not known. The CDR3 has 13 amino acids. In germline, CDR1 is SQVTM, CDR2 ANQGSEA. The J segment lost 3 bases and the V segment lost 4 bases, leaving 3 bases of the junction unmatched. This sample was taken from a study of CD8 T cells in ankylosing spondylitis. Study results and caveats: Seemingly distinctive of ankylosing spondylitis blood was a TCR beta motif formed by eight highly homologous variants. Significantly higher representation of disease-linked clones was reported for matched ankylosing spondylitis synovial fluid.

MiXCR was run by TCRdb on the 5' RACE reads, yielding one entry per CDR3 protein. The sample comprises approximately 35,000 distinct CDR3 sequences, 14% of which are singletons, and about 40% rests with the top ten. The sample was blood. V is TRBV29-1 and J is TRBJ2-3; TRBD2 agrees at 8 bases. This receptor was identified in a male donor with ankylosing spondylitis or in good health (not recorded which). The CDR3 region has the DNA TGCAGCGTTGCAGTAGCGGGGACAGATACGCAGTATTTT. Protein: CSVAVAGTDTQYF.